This is a list of T cell receptor beta chains from one sample in a study of Ad26.COV2.S vaccination and SARS-CoV-2 variants. TCRdb's copy holds only in-frame clones and misses some; the assay was immunoSEQ multiplex PCR. The table records about 350,000 clones, roughly 84% of them present only once. The sample here was peripheral blood, taken in a trial of Ad26.COV2.S vaccine versus placebo. The receptor source for this set is a person between 18 and 65 years old who received the Ad26.COV2.S COVID-19 vaccine or a placebo. CDR3s include the opening cysteine and the closing phenylalanine or tryptophan. D genes are given only for firm matches. Expanded clones get a size class; other rows say once, few or many, or leave the size out.

j_call | clone_size | v_call | d_call | cdr3_nt | cdr3_aa
TRBJ2-6 | - | TRBV5-1 | - | TGCGCCAGTACTCCAGGAGGGGCCAACGTCCTGACTTTC | CASTPGGANVLTF
TRBJ1-4 | - | TRBV28 | - | TGTGCCAGCAGTTTGACCGCGCCTGGAAAACTGTTTTTT | CASSLTAPGKLFF
TRBJ2-7 | - | TRBV12-3/TRBV12-4 | - | TGTGCCAGCAGTTGGGGGGCGCGCTACGAGCAGTACTTC | CASSWGARYEQYF
TRBJ2-5 | - | TRBV11-3 | - | TGTGCCAGCAGCCTACCGGGGGACGGATGTGAGACCCAGTACTTC | CASSLPGDGCETQYF
TRBJ2-7 | - | TRBV7-2 | TRBD2 | TGTGCCAGCAGCCAGCTTGTTAGTAGCGGGAGGTTCGGGTACGAGCAGTACTTC | CASSQLVSSGRFGYEQYF
TRBJ1-1 | - | TRBV20-1 | TRBD1 | TGCAGTGCTAGTCGGCAGGGGGCCGGAACTGAAGCTTTCTTT | CSASRQGAGTEAFF
TRBJ1-2 | - | TRBV11-2 | - | TGTGCCAGCACCCCGGGGGAAAGTAACTATGGCTACACCTTC | CASTPGESNYGYTF
TRBJ2-6 | - | TRBV28 | - | TGTGCCAGCAGTCTCCTCAGGGGACCCCTCTCTGGGGCCAACGTCCTGACTTTC | CASSLLRGPLSGANVLTF
TRBJ2-3 | - | TRBV19 | - | TGTGCCAGTAGTCAGGCTTGGGGGTTGGATACGCAGTATTTT | CASSQAWGLDTQYF
TRBJ1-6 | - | TRBV5-8 | - | TGTGCCAGCAGCTTATTAGACCGGCGGATAAGTACCTTCGATTCACCCCTCCACTTT | CASSLLDRRISTFDSPLHF
TRBJ1-2 | - | TRBV5-1 | TRBD1 | TGCGCCAGCTCGGCCGGGACAGGGGGGAGCTATGGCTACACCTTC | CASSAGTGGSYGYTF
TRBJ1-4 | - | TRBV2 | - | TGTGCCAGCAGCTTCCAGGGGATTAATGAAAAACTGTTTTTT | CASSFQGINEKLFF
TRBJ2-2 | - | TRBV5-1 | TRBD2 | TGCGCCAGCAGCTTGGTTGCGGGAGCGAACACCGGGGAGCTGTTTTTT | CASSLVAGANTGELFF
TRBJ2-1 | - | TRBV11-2 | TRBD2 | TGTGCCAGCAGCTTAGATCTCTGGACTAGCGCTTACAATGAGCAGTTCTTC | CASSLDLWTSAYNEQFF
TRBJ2-4 | once | TRBV6-2/TRBV6-3 | - | TGTGCCAGCAGTTACTGGGGGGGCACAGCCAAAAACATTCAGTACTTC | CASSYWGGTAKNIQYF
TRBJ2-7 | - | TRBV5-1 | - | TGCGCCAGCAGCTTGGATTCCAGGGGGGGCTACGAGCAGTACTTC | CASSLDSRGGYEQYF
TRBJ2-7 | - | TRBV7-2 | - | TGTGCCAGCAGCTTAGACGCACAGGGCAGTTACGAGCAGTACTTC | CASSLDAQGSYEQYF
TRBJ2-5 | - | TRBV5-1 | - | TGCGCCAGCAGCTTTCCAGGGGAAGAGACCCAGTACTTC | CASSFPGEETQYF
TRBJ2-7 | - | TRBV5-6 | - | TGTGCCAGCAGCTTGGCGGGCAGGTTCGACGAGCAGTACTTC | CASSLAGRFDEQYF
TRBJ2-1 | - | TRBV9 | TRBD2 | TGTGCCAGCAGCGTATTTGGCGGGAGTGGCAATGAGCAGTTCTTC | CASSVFGGSGNEQFF
TRBJ2-1 | few | TRBV6-1 | - | TGTGCCAGCAGTGAAGAGGAAGGGGGCCCTTATAGCGGGGAGGCCTACAATGAGCAGTTCTTC | CASSEEEGGPYSGEAYNEQFF
TRBJ2-7 | - | TRBV7-2 | TRBD2 | TGTGCCAGCAGCCCAGGACTAGCCCGCGAGCAGTACTTC | CASSPGLAREQYF
TRBJ2-1 | - | TRBV28 | - | TGTGCCAGCAGCTACCTTGGACTGTACAATGAGCAGTTCTTC | CASSYLGLYNEQFF
TRBJ2-3 | - | TRBV7-8 | TRBD2 | TGTGCCAGCAGCCAGCTCGACGGGAGGTCAGATACGCAGTATTTT | CASSQLDGRSDTQYF
TRBJ2-5 | few | TRBV2 | - | TGTGCCAGCAGTGCTCCTGGGCGGGTGTACCAAGAGACCCAGTACTTC | CASSAPGRVYQETQYF
TRBJ1-1 | - | TRBV27 | - | TGTGCCAGCAGTTTCTTGAACACTGAAGCTTTCTTT | CASSFLNTEAFF
TRBJ2-7 | - | TRBV7-8 | TRBD2 | TGTGCCAGCAGCTTTACTAGCGACGTCTCCTACGAGCAGTACTTC | CASSFTSDVSYEQYF
TRBJ2-3 | once | TRBV29-1 | - | TGCAGCGTTGTAACGGGGCCCAGCACAGATACGCAGTATTTT | CSVVTGPSTDTQYF
TRBJ2-3 | - | TRBV5-1 | - | TGCGCCAGCAGCGGGGGGCCTGCAGATACGCAGTATTTT | CASSGGPADTQYF
TRBJ2-1 | - | TRBV2 | TRBD2 | TGTGCCAGCAGCCCTCTGGGCCGGGGGGGATACAATGAGCAGTTCTTC | CASSPLGRGGYNEQFF
TRBJ1-2 | once | TRBV6-5 | TRBD1 | TGTGCCAGCAGTTCGGACAGGGGGTATGGCTACACCTTC | CASSSDRGYGYTF
TRBJ2-1 | - | TRBV5-4 | - | TGTGCCAGCAGCTTGGACAGCGATGGTGAGCAGTTCTTC | CASSLDSDGEQFF
TRBJ2-1 | few | TRBV2 | - | TGTGCCAGCAGCCCCGGACGGGGGGCGGCCTACAATGAGCAGTTCTTC | CASSPGRGAAYNEQFF
TRBJ1-2 | - | TRBV3-1/TRBV3-2 | - | TGTGCCAGCAGCCATATTTCGTCCACAGCGGGCGGCTACACCTTC | CASSHISSTAGGYTF
TRBJ2-2 | - | TRBV14 | TRBD1 | TGTGCCAGCAGCCAGGACAGGGGAGCCGGGGAGCTGTTTTTT | CASSQDRGAGELFF
TRBJ2-7 | - | TRBV7-2 | TRBD1 | TGTGCCAGCAGCTTAAGACAGGGGGATGGGCAGTACTTC | CASSLRQGDGQYF
TRBJ2-7 | once | TRBV2 | - | TGTGCCAGCAGTGGGAGAGGCCTCTACGAGCAGTACTTC | CASSGRGLYEQYF
TRBJ2-7 | - | TRBV4-3 | TRBD2 | TGCGCCAGCAGCCAAGTATCTAGCGGAGCCTACGAGCAGTACTTC | CASSQVSSGAYEQYF
TRBJ2-4 | - | TRBV7-9 | - | TGTGCCAGCAGCCGTAGCGCCAACATTCAGTACTTC | CASSRSANIQYF
TRBJ1-6 | - | TRBV6-1 | TRBD1 | TGTGCCAGCAGTGAAGCTAGAGGGACAGGGCGATATGGGGGTAATTCACCCCTCCACTTT | CASSEARGTGRYGGNSPLHF
TRBJ2-5 | - | TRBV28 | TRBD2 | TGTGCCAGCAGTTCAGGGACTACCCAAGGAGAGACCCAGTACTTC | CASSSGTTQGETQYF